The 27 T cell receptor beta chains reported below all come from one sample, sequenced in a study of cytomegalovirus exposure and HLA in healthy donors. The PCR ran on 60 Vbeta and 13 Jbeta primers. Produced via immunoSEQ multiplex PCR; TCRdb's table is partial and in-frame only. Found here are fewer than 200,000 clones, roughly 80% of them singletons; the top ten hold 7%. Sequencing was carried out using PBMCs. These receptors were taken from a woman aged 25 to 39 in good health and CMV-seropositive.

This chain joins TRBV18 and TRBJ2-7, with D maybe TRBD1 (6 bases). This CDR3 is 14 amino acids long. Per the germline V gene, CDR1 is KGHSH and CDR2 is LQKENI. Trimming cost V 6 bases and J 6 bases, with 18 bases left between them. CDR3: CASSGQTGIGEQYF. DNA for the CDR3: TGTGCCAGCTCCGGTCAAACAGGGATCGGCGAGCAGTACTTC.

The chain links TRBV6-5 to TRBJ1-5, with D tentatively TRBD1 (6 bases). V shed 6 bases and J shed 0 bases, with 12 bases lying between them. CDR1 MNHEY and CDR2 SVGAGI come from the germline V gene. CDR3 length: 15 residues. CDR3 bases: TGTGCCAGCAGCCGGAAGGACAGTAGCAATCAGCCCCAGCATTTT. As protein: CASSRKDSSNQPQHF.

The chain carries TRBV7-9 and TRBJ1-2, with 7 bases aligning to TRBD1. V trimming: 1 base; J trimming: 1 base; junction bases outside the gene matches: 6. This CDR3 contains 16 residues. CDR1 and CDR2 (germline): SEHNR, FQNEAQ (reference sequence). DNA of the CDR3: TGTGCCAGCAGCTTAGACAGGGGCCAAATTAACTATGGCTACACCTTC. It is translated as CASSLDRGQINYGYTF.

The V call is TRBV5-5, the J call TRBJ1-1; tentative D call: TRBD1 (5 bases). The CDR3 totals 14 residues. Trimming left V 4 bases short and J 8 bases short, with 18 bases between. Germline assignment: CDR1 SGHKS and CDR2 YYEKEE (reference sequence). CDR3 amino acids: CASSPTFQTVEAFF. The CDR3 DNA reads as TGTGCCAGCAGCCCAACCTTTCAGACAGTGGAAGCTTTCTTT.

The chain joins TRBV27 to TRBJ1-5; D perhaps matches TRBD1 (5 bases). CDR1 is MNHEY and CDR2 is SMNVEV in the germline V gene (reference sequence). The length of the CDR3 is 14 residues. V was pared by 1 base and J by 7 bases, with 11 bases between. The CDR3 region has the DNA TGTGCCAGCAGTTTATTGGGGGGTAAACAGCCCCAGCATTTT. Translating it yields CASSLLGGKQPQHF.

This clone has just a few counts. V and J are TRBV9 and TRBJ2-2, with 7 bases aligning to TRBD2. Germline V lookup: CDR1 SGDLS, CDR2 YYNGEE. V lost 3 bases to trimming and J lost 0 bases; unmatched junction nucleotides: 2. The CDR3 has 15 residues. CDR3 region: CASSAGGTNTGELFF. The CDR3 region has the DNA TGTGCCAGCAGCGCGGGAGGAACGAACACCGGGGAGCTGTTTTTT.

The gene calls are TRBV11-2 and TRBJ2-1, with 7 bases lining up with TRBD1. Germline V gene sequence: CDR1 SGHAT, CDR2 FQNNGV. CDR3 length: 16 amino acids. J was trimmed by 2 bases and V by 5 bases; bases with no gene match: 9. DNA for the CDR3: TGTGCCAGCAGCCAAAACCGGGACAGTCCCTACAATGAGCAGTTCTTC. Its translation: CASSQNRDSPYNEQFF.

The DNA of the CDR3 is TGCGCCAGCAGCACGGGGACAGTCGGTTCACCCCTCCACTTT. Translating it yields CASSTGTVGSPLHF. The chain links TRBV5-1 to TRBJ1-6; 7 bases are a match to TRBD1. Trimming took 4 bases from V and 9 from J; bases not matched to a gene: 7. The CDR3 runs 14 residues. Germline assignment: CDR1 SGHRS and CDR2 YFSETQ.

The gene calls are TRBV5-4 and TRBJ2-1; D is possibly TRBD1 (5 bases). Trimming left V 7 bases short and J 6 bases short, with 20 bases between. Germline V gene sequence: CDR1 SGHNT, CDR2 YYREEE (reference sequence). CDR3 size: 15 residues. The CDR3 loop is CASHRTGQESNEQFF. The CDR3 DNA sequence: TGTGCCAGCCACCGAACAGGTCAGGAATCCAATGAGCAGTTCTTC.

This clone was detected a few times. This chain connects TRBV6-5 to TRBJ2-7; possible D gene TRBD2, 5 bases. This CDR3 has 14 residues. CDR1 and CDR2 (germline): MNHEY, SVGAGI. Trimming removed 6 bases from V and 2 bases from J, with 14 bases in between. In DNA form, the CDR3 reads TGTGCCAGCAGCCAAAACAGCGGCCCCTACGAGCAGTACTTC. It encodes CASSQNSGPYEQYF.

This clone has just a few counts. This sequence joins TRBV7-2 and TRBJ1-5; D is ambiguous. This CDR3 is built from 13 residues. Germline CDR1 is SGHTA and CDR2 is FQGNSA. V was pared by 2 bases and J by 5 bases, with 7 bases between. The CDR3 is CASSLRRDQPQHF. The CDR3 coding sequence is TGTGCCAGCAGCTTACGACGGGATCAGCCCCAGCATTTT.

A single count supports this clone. This chain connects TRBV29-1 to TRBJ1-1; a weak D match, TRBD1 (6 bases). Germline CDR1 SQVTM, CDR2 ANQGSEA. Trimming stripped 4 bases from V and 2 bases from J, with 8 bases between. The CDR3 runs to 12 residues. The CDR3 loop reads CSVGGQNTEAFF. The CDR3 bases are TGCAGCGTTGGGGGGCAAAACACTGAAGCTTTCTTT.

This rearrangement joins TRBV9 to TRBJ1-3; TRBD1 matches at 8 bases. Trimming took 3 bases from V and 2 from J; bases not matched to a gene: 7. Germline assignment: CDR1 SGDLS and CDR2 YYNGEE. The CDR3 consists of 16 residues. The CDR3 loop is CASSAQGATTGNTIYF. In DNA, the CDR3 is TGTGCCAGCAGCGCCCAGGGGGCGACCACTGGAAACACCATATATTTT. The complete variable domain, with remaining parts taken from reference TRBV9 and TRBJ1-3, reads DSGVTQTPKHLITATGQRVTLRCSPRSGDLSVYWYQQSLDQGLQFLIQYYNGEERAKGNILERFSAQQFPDLHSELNLSSLELGDSALYFCASSAQGATTGNTIYFGEGSWLTVV.

The CDR3 loop is CASSPDRDQPQHF. The CDR3 nucleotides are TGTGCCAGCAGTCCGGACAGGGATCAGCCCCAGCATTTT. This sequence joins TRBV2 and TRBJ1-5; 8 bases are a match to TRBD1. CDR3 length equals 13 residues. Germline CDR1 and CDR2: SNHLY and FYNNEI. With V trimmed by 5 bases and J by 5 bases, 2 bases remained unmatched.

The CDR3: CASSQDFPGGQETQYF. The CDR3 DNA reads as TGCGCCAGCAGCCAAGATTTTCCAGGGGGCCAAGAGACCCAGTACTTC. The chain is built from TRBV4-1 and TRBJ2-5, with TRBD1 identical over 7 bases. The CDR3 spans 16 residues. Germline assignment: CDR1 MGHRA and CDR2 YSYEKL. J gave up 1 base and V 0 bases, and 5 bases lay outside the gene matches.

Only a few counts were recorded for this clone. The J gene is TRBJ1-1, the V gene TRBV5-1, with 7 positions matching TRBD1. Trimming removed 3 bases from V and 4 bases from J; junction bases left unmatched: 3. The germline V gene encodes CDR1 SGHRS and CDR2 YFSETQ. This CDR3 has 13 amino acids. Written as DNA, the CDR3 is TGCGCCAGCAGCTCGGAGGGGGCCACTGAAGCTTTCTTT. The encoded protein is CASSSEGATEAFF.

This rearrangement joins TRBV7-9 to TRBJ1-6; 11 bases align to TRBD1. The CDR3 has 16 residues. The trim removed 5 bases at V and 4 bases at J, leaving 4 bases unmatched. CDR1 and CDR2 (germline): SEHNR, FQNEAQ (reference sequence). The CDR3 DNA follows: TGTGCCAGCAGCCCGGGACAGGGGGTGTATAATTCACCCCTCCACTTT. As protein: CASSPGQGVYNSPLHF.

The chain combines TRBV4-1 with TRBJ2-5; TRBD2 matches at 9 bases. The V gene's germline CDR1 is MGHRA and CDR2 YSYEKL. The CDR3 is 17 amino acids. V was pared by 0 bases and J by 2 bases, with 7 bases of the junction left unmatched. The CDR3 DNA reads TGCGCCAGCAGCCAAGATAGGCAGCGGGGGGCTCAAGAGACCCAGTACTTC. Translated, it gives CASSQDRQRGAQETQYF.

The chain carries TRBV19 and TRBJ1-2; D possibly corresponds to TRBD1 (5 bases). This CDR3 comprises 17 residues. Germline-derived CDR1 and CDR2 are LNHDA and SQIVND (reference sequence). V was pared by 7 bases and J by 0 bases, with 21 bases between. The CDR3 region is CASTNSRTSLTNYGYTF. The CDR3 DNA sequence: TGTGCCAGTACAAATTCCAGGACATCCCTAACTAACTATGGCTACACCTTC.

The chain employs TRBV5-1 and TRBJ2-5; TRBD1 might be the D (6 bases). The end of the DNA aligns better with TRBJ2-7, so the J call may be wrong. Looked up from germline, CDR1 is SGHRS and CDR2 is YFSETQ. The CDR3 has 15 residues. CDR3 DNA: TGCGCCAGCAACAGGGTCCCTGCGCTCTCCTACGAGCAGTACTTC. This sequence encodes CASNRVPALSYEQYF.

This CDR3 is CASSLRTSADTQYF. In DNA form, the CDR3 reads TGTGCCAGCAGCTTAAGGACTAGCGCAGATACGCAGTATTTT. V usage is TRBV5-4 and J usage is TRBJ2-3, with TRBD2 identical over 9 bases. In germline, CDR1 is SGHNT, CDR2 YYREEE (reference sequence). The trim removed 2 bases at V and 4 bases at J, leaving 2 bases unmatched. The CDR3 loop spans 14 amino acids.

V gene TRBV15 combines with J gene TRBJ1-1, with D possibly being TRBD1 (5 bases). CDR3 size: 14 residues. CDR1 LNHNV and CDR2 YYDKDF come from the germline V gene (reference sequence). Trimming took 0 bases from V and 3 from J, leaving 8 bases between them. CDR3 region: CATSRDWGDTEAFF. Here the CDR3 DNA reads TGTGCCACCAGCAGAGACTGGGGCGACACTGAAGCTTTCTTT.

This clone was counted between two and nine times. This chain uses TRBV5-1 with TRBJ2-2, with 7 bases identical to TRBD1. CDR3 length: 15 amino acids. The germline V gene has CDR1 SGHRS and CDR2 YFSETQ. The V and J ends lost 5 bases and 0 bases, in that order; junction bases with no gene match: 4. The CDR3 here is CASRAGTANTGELFF. The CDR3 DNA reads as TGCGCCAGCAGGGCCGGGACAGCGAACACCGGGGAGCTGTTTTTT.

The chain employs TRBV28 and TRBJ1-5, with D uncertain. V gave up 3 bases and J gave up 2 bases, with 11 bases separating them. The CDR3 consists of 15 residues. CDR1 is MDHEN, CDR2 SYDVKM, per germline. The DNA of the CDR3 is TGTGCCAGCAGTTTTCCCGGGAGGGGCAATCAGCCCCAGCATTTT. Its translation: CASSFPGRGNQPQHF.

This clone turned up a few times. The chain couples TRBV5-1 to TRBJ1-1, with D hard to call. The CDR3 has 12 amino acids. CDR1 is SGHRS and CDR2 is YFSETQ in the germline V gene. V gave up 0 bases and J gave up 7 bases, with 7 bases separating them. Written as DNA, the CDR3 is TGCGCCAGCAGCTTGGGGCACAATGAAGCTTTCTTT. It is translated as CASSLGHNEAFF.

The CDR3: CASSWLRKGRNTEAFF. The CDR3 bases are TGTGCCAGCAGCTGGCTCAGGAAGGGGCGGAACACTGAAGCTTTCTTT. The chain joins TRBV7-3 to TRBJ1-1; the D gene is possibly TRBD1 (5 bases). Germline V CDR1 and CDR2: SGHTA, FQGTGA. The CDR3 runs 16 residues. V was cut by 4 bases and J by 1 base, with 16 bases left in between.

This chain links TRBV7-9 with TRBJ2-7; TRBD1 might be the D (6 bases). Germline V gene sequence: CDR1 SEHNR, CDR2 FQNEAQ (reference sequence). V was pared by 5 bases and J by 12 bases, with 14 bases between. CDR3 length: 11 amino acids. The CDR3, as DNA: TGTGCCAGCAGCGAGGGGGAGACAGCGTACTTC. Amino acids: CASSEGETAYF. Together with reference TRBV7-9 and TRBJ2-7, the CDR3 gives the full variable domain: DTGVSQNPRHKITKRGQNVTFRCDPISEHNRLYWYRQTLGQGPEFLTYFQNEAQLEKSRLLSDRFSAERPKGSFSTLEIQRTEQGDSAMYLCASSEGETAYFGPGTRLTVT.